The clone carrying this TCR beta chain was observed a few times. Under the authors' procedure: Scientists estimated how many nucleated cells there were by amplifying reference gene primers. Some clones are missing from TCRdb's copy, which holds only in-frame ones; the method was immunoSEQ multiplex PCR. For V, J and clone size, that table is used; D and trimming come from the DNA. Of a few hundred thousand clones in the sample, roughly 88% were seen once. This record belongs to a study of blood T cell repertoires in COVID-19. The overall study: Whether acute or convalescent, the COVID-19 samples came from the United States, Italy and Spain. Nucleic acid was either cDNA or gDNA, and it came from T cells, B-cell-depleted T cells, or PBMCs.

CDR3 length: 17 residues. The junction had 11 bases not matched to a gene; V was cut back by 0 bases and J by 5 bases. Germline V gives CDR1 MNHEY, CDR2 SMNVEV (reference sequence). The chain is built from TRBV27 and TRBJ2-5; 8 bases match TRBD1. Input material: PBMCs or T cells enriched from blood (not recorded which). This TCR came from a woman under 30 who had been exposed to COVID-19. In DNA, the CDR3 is TGTGCCAGCAGTTTATCATTGGGACGCACAGGGGGGGAGACCCAGTACTTC. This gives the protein CASSLSLGRTGGETQYF.